The 27 T cell receptor beta chains presented below share a single source sample, sequenced in a study of breast tumors, draining lymph nodes, adjacent tissues. TCRdb re-analysed the multiplex PCR reads in MiXCR, keeping a single row per CDR3 protein. The sample records 150,000 to 200,000 distinct CDR3 sequences, about 33% being singletons. Axillary draining lymph nodes of breast cancer patients supplied the node samples. The material sequenced was axillary lymph node tissue. The receptors originated from a female donor with breast cancer. Some clones in this sample may be carry-over from other donors' samples.

The chain is built from TRBV19 and TRBJ1-4; D might be TRBD1 (5 bases). Trimming removed 3 bases from V and 7 bases from J, with 12 bases in between. Germline V gene sequence: CDR1 LNHDA, CDR2 SQIVND (reference sequence). The CDR3 sequence is 14 residues long. The CDR3 protein is CASSIGQGREKLFF. The CDR3 region has the DNA TGTGCCAGTAGTATCGGCCAGGGTCGTGAAAAACTGTTTTTT.

On this clonotype: One base away lies a much larger clone, so this may be a sequencing read error. V gene TRBV18 combines with J gene TRBJ1-4; a possible D gene is TRBD1 (5 bases). CDR3 length: 15 residues. The V end lost 8 bases, the J end lost 8 bases, and 21 bases lay between the germline ends. Looked up from germline, CDR1 is KGHSH and CDR2 is LQKENI. This CDR3 is CASGQDNRRMEKLFF. Written as DNA, the CDR3 is TGTGCCAGCGGCCAAGATAACAGGAGAATGGAAAAACTGTTTTTT.

About this clonotype itself: The junction differs from germline at one of its ends, possibly a read error. The chain employs TRBV7-7 and TRBJ2-7, with D possibly TRBD2 on 6 matching bases. The CDR3 runs to 13 residues. Germline CDR1 SSHAT, CDR2 FNYEAQ (reference sequence). This CDR3 reads CASSLSGRNEQYF. The DNA for the CDR3 is TGTGCTAGCAGCTTATCAGGGAGGAACGAGCAGTACTTC.

This clonotype was detected many times. The chain employs TRBV12-3 or TRBV12-4 and TRBJ1-5; 8 bases agree with TRBD1. The CDR3 contains 16 residues. With 5 bases clipped from V and 7 bases from J, the junction kept 13 bases outside the gene matches. CDR3 sequence: CASSESGGALVQPQHF. CDR3 nucleotides: TGTGCCAGCAGTGAGTCAGGGGGCGCTTTAGTACAGCCCCAGCATTTT.

The V gene is TRBV3-1, the J gene TRBJ2-7, with D possibly being TRBD1 (6 bases). Germline CDR1 and CDR2: LGHDT and YNNKEL (reference sequence). This CDR3 comprises 15 residues. V was pared by 5 bases and J by 1 base, with 15 bases between. The CDR3 spells CASSYREHPSYEQYF. Here the CDR3 DNA reads TGTGCCAGCAGCTACAGGGAGCACCCATCCTACGAGCAGTACTTC.

This clonotype was counted ten times or more. This chain joins TRBV28 and TRBJ1-5; a weak D match, TRBD1 (5 bases). CDR3 length: 12 residues. Per germline, CDR1 MDHEN and CDR2 SYDVKM. The V end lost 5 bases, the J end lost 8 bases, and 10 bases lay between the germline ends. The CDR3 sequence: CASSGAGKPQHF. Here the CDR3 DNA reads TGTGCCAGCAGTGGGGCAGGAAAGCCCCAGCATTTT.

This chain links TRBV12-3 or TRBV12-4 with TRBJ1-3; D gene unclear. V lost 4 bases and J lost 13, with 23 bases in between. The CDR3 extends over 15 amino acids. This CDR3 reads CASSSSGRVEQEIYF. CDR3 nucleotides: TGTGCCAGCAGTTCTAGCGGGAGGGTCGAGCAAGAGATATATTTT.

In the case of this clonotype: A clone one base away is much larger, so this may be a read error. This rearrangement joins TRBV5-4 to TRBJ2-2; the D is unclear. V was cut by 2 bases and J by 5 bases, with 10 bases left in between. CDR3 length equals 14 residues. The germline CDR1 and CDR2 sequences are SGHNT and YYREEE (reference sequence). CDR3 in amino acids: CASSFAGSTGELFF. The CDR3 nucleotides are TGTGCCAGCAGCTTCGCCGGATCGACCGGGGAGCTGTTTTTT.

This clonotype has ten or more counts. This chain links TRBV5-1 with TRBJ2-1; D remains unclear. Trimming took off 0 bases at V and 8 bases at J, with 12 bases between the two ends. The length of the CDR3 is 14 residues. Germline assignment: CDR1 SGHRS and CDR2 YFSETQ. The chain's CDR3 is CASSLVEPSHEQFF. The DNA for the CDR3 is TGCGCCAGCAGCTTGGTCGAGCCGAGCCATGAGCAGTTCTTC.

The chain joins TRBV19 to TRBJ2-3; 7 positions agree with TRBD2. Trimming took 4 bases from V and 2 from J; bases not matched to a gene: 9. CDR3 length: 16 amino acids. The germline V gene encodes CDR1 LNHDA and CDR2 SQIVND (reference sequence). The CDR3 is CASSRVGGRFTDTQYF. For the CDR3, the DNA is TGTGCCAGTAGTAGGGTGGGGGGGAGATTCACAGATACGCAGTATTTT.

Worth noting for this clonotype: An end of the junction does not agree with germline; a read error may underlie this. The CDR3 here is CASGLVASPNEQFF. As DNA, the CDR3 is TGTGCCAGCGGTTTAGTGGCTAGCCCCAATGAGCAGTTCTTC. The chain is built from TRBV27 and TRBJ2-1; D might be TRBD2 (5 bases). In germline, CDR1 is MNHEY, CDR2 SMNVEV (reference sequence). CDR3 length: 14 residues.

At least ten counts were recorded for this clonotype. The chain employs TRBV4-2 and TRBJ2-2; D possibly corresponds to TRBD1 (5 bases). The CDR3 runs to 16 residues. V was clipped by 0 bases and J by 2 bases, with 10 bases between them. Germline V gene sequence: CDR1 LGHNA, CDR2 YNFKEQ. CDR3 amino acids: CASSQDAGQNTGELFF. In nucleotides, the CDR3 is TGTGCCAGCAGCCAAGATGCAGGGCAAAACACCGGGGAGCTGTTTTTT.

The chain joins TRBV6-2 or TRBV6-3 to TRBJ1-2, with 9 bases identical to TRBD1. Germline V gene sequence: CDR1 MNHEY, CDR2 SVGEGT. The CDR3 runs to 15 residues. V trimming: 6 bases; J trimming: 4 bases; junction bases outside the gene matches: 9. CDR3 bases: TGTGCCAGCAGCATTACCGGGACAGGGATCTATGGCTACACCTTC. Translated: CASSITGTGIYGYTF.

The rearrangement joins TRBV3-1 to TRBJ2-1; 13 bases are shared with TRBD2. The length of the CDR3 is 17 residues. V was pared by 1 base and J by 1 base, with 1 base of the junction left unmatched. Germline-derived CDR1 and CDR2 are LGHDT and YNNKEL (reference sequence). This CDR3 reads CASSQGTSGGSYNEQFF. The CDR3 DNA is TGTGCCAGCAGCCAAGGGACTAGCGGGGGTTCCTACAATGAGCAGTTCTTC.

This clonotype was detected ten times or more. Given a much more abundant clone one base away, this may be a read error. This sequence joins TRBV10-3 and TRBJ2-5; D perhaps matches TRBD1 (5 bases). The CDR3 is 15 residues long. In germline, CDR1 is ENHRY, CDR2 SYGVKD. In DNA form, the CDR3 reads TGTGCCACCAGTGATGGTGACAGCAACCAAGAGACCCAGTACTTC. Its protein is CATSDGDSNQETQYF.

Ten or more counts support this clonotype. The genes are TRBV29-1 and TRBJ2-7; D is possibly TRBD2 (5 bases). CDR1 and CDR2 (germline): SQVTM, ANQGSEA. The V end was cut by 4 bases, the J end by 2 bases, with 15 bases between. The CDR3 is made up of 14 amino acids. The CDR3 bases are TGCAGCGTTGTTCCAGGACTGAAGCCCTACGAGCAGTACTTC. Its translation is CSVVPGLKPYEQYF.

Points on this clonotype: Just one base apart from a much larger clone, this may be a read error. The rearrangement uses TRBV5-4 and TRBJ2-5, with D possibly being TRBD2 (6 bases). The CDR3 covers 14 residues. Germline loops: CDR1 SGHNT, CDR2 YYREEE (reference sequence). CDR3 residues: CAGSTVEEGETQYF. The CDR3, as DNA: TGTGCCGGCAGCACTGTTGAGGAGGGGGAGACCCAGTACTTC.

The gene calls are TRBV5-4 and TRBJ1-1, with D possibly TRBD1 on 5 matching bases. Trimming removed 1 base at V and 7 bases at J, with 8 bases between. The CDR3 is 12 residues long. The germline V gene encodes CDR1 SGHNT and CDR2 YYREEE (reference sequence). The DNA of the CDR3 is TGTGCCAGCAGCTTGCAGGGCTTTGAAGCTTTCTTT. Protein sequence: CASSLQGFEAFF.

This clonotype was detected ten times or more. This rearrangement joins TRBV6-4 to TRBJ2-1; 9 bases agree with TRBD2. Germline CDR1 MRHNA, CDR2 SNTAGT. The CDR3 spans 16 residues. The junction had 10 bases not matched to a gene; V was cut back by 6 bases and J by 4 bases. CDR3 bases: TGTGCCAGCAGAAATCCTAGCGGGAACCCGTACAATGAGCAGTTCTTC. This gives the protein CASRNPSGNPYNEQFF.

As regards this clonotype: A read error is possible here, since a much larger clone lies one base away. V usage is TRBV14 and J usage is TRBJ2-1; TRBD2 matches 11 bases. Germline CDR1 is SGHDN and CDR2 is FVKESK. The CDR3 runs to 15 residues. The CDR3 protein is CASSQLTSGSGEPFF. The CDR3 DNA reads TGTGCCAGCAGCCAACTAACTAGCGGGAGCGGTGAGCCGTTCTTC.

The chain links TRBV6-1 to TRBJ1-2; D gene unclear. The CDR3 extends over 13 amino acids. CDR1 and CDR2 (germline): MNHNS, SASEGT. Trimming cost V 2 bases and J 0 bases, with 4 bases left between them. The CDR3 region is CASSEFANYGYTF. In nucleotides, the CDR3 is TGTGCCAGCAGTGAATTTGCTAACTATGGCTACACCTTC.

This clonotype was observed many times. The chain uses TRBV7-9 and TRBJ2-2; TRBD2 agrees at 11 bases. V gave up 9 bases and J gave up 1 base; unmatched junction bases: 10. Germline loops: CDR1 SEHNR, CDR2 FQNEAQ (reference sequence). The length of the CDR3 is 17 residues. This CDR3 reads CASLAGTSGRNTGELFF. CDR3 nucleotides: TGTGCCAGTCTTGCCGGGACTAGCGGACGGAACACCGGGGAGCTGTTTTTT.

The genes are TRBV6-5 and TRBJ1-4, with a possible D match to TRBD1 (6 bases). In germline, CDR1 is MNHEY, CDR2 SVGAGI. V gave up 5 bases and J gave up 8 bases, with 21 bases separating them. The CDR3 has 16 amino acids. CDR3 sequence reads: CASSHGGRPGAEKLFF. CDR3 nucleotides: TGTGCCAGCAGTCACGGGGGGCGCCCGGGGGCCGAAAAACTGTTTTTT.

This clonotype has a count of ten or more. The chain has TRBV12-3 or TRBV12-4 and TRBJ2-3; D unresolved. V was shortened by 5 bases and J by 2 bases, with 14 bases between the two germline ends. The CDR3 spans 15 residues. The CDR3 DNA sequence: TGTGCCAGCAGTACTTCCCGGGCGAACACAGATACGCAGTATTTT. This codes for CASSTSRANTDTQYF.

The chain combines TRBV18 with TRBJ2-3, with a weak D call TRBD2 (6 bases). This CDR3 contains 16 residues. Germline V CDR1 and CDR2: KGHSH, LQKENI. V dropped 0 bases and J dropped 2 bases, with 12 bases sitting between them. CDR3 bases: TGTGCCAGCTCACCACCGGCGGGGCAGTACACAGATACGCAGTATTTT. Its translation is CASSPPAGQYTDTQYF.

This clonotype has a handful of counts. This rearrangement joins TRBV27 to TRBJ2-7; D ambiguous. Between the trimmed V and J ends, which lost 0 bases and 2 bases, there was a span of 5 bases. The CDR3 is made up of 13 amino acids. CDR1 and CDR2 from the germline V gene are MNHEY and SMNVEV (reference sequence). CDR3 coding DNA: TGTGCCAGCAGTTTATCGGTTACCTACGAGCAGTACTTC. Amino acid sequence: CASSLSVTYEQYF.

J is TRBJ2-1 and V is TRBV6-1; D could derive from TRBD1 or TRBD2 (5 bases each). The V end lost 4 bases, the J end lost 4 bases, and 11 bases lay between the germline ends. The CDR3 runs to 14 residues. In germline, CDR1 is MNHNS, CDR2 SASEGT. CDR3 DNA sequence: TGTGCCAGCAGTGCCAATTGGGGGTACAATGAGCAGTTCTTC. This encodes CASSANWGYNEQFF.